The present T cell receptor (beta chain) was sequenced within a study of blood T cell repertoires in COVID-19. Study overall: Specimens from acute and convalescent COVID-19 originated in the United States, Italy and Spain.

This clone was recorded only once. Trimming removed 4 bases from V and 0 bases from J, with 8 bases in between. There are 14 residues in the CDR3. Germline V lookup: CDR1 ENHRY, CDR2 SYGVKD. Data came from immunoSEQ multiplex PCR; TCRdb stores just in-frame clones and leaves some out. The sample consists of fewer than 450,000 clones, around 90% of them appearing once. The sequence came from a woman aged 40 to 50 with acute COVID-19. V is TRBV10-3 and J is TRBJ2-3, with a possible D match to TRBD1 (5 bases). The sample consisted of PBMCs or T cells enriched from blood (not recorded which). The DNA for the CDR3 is TGTGCCATCAGTGGGGGCAGAAGCACAGATACGCAGTATTTT. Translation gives CAISGGRSTDTQYF.